Below, one TCR beta chain is given with its context. Its antigen is still unknown. Sequencing was done directly on freshly isolated, uncultured memory T cells. This entry is derived from a study of CD4 T cell repertoires in COVID-19. Across the study: Relabeled CFSE-low cells, IL-2-expanded for approximately eleven days, met spikes from other coronaviruses.

Notes on the study in general: Sharing of several most expanded SARS-CoV-2-reactive clonotypes across memory subsets suggested intraclonal diversification. In SARS-CoV and/or HKU1 spike cultures, between roughly 7 and 25% of SARS-CoV-2 clonotypes reappeared.

This CDR3 has 15 amino acids. Germline CDR1 and CDR2: SGHRS and YFSETQ. V lost 1 base, J lost 4 bases, and 11 bases lay in between. The repertoire was sequenced with immunoSEQ multiplex PCR; TCRdb's copy has only in-frame clones and lacks some. This table has fewer than 25,000 clones, about nine tenths appearing once. The chain combines TRBV5-1 with TRBJ2-2, with D unresolved. The sample in question was central memory CD4+ T cells from blood, obtained before the COVID-19 pandemic. This clonotype was sampled from a human donor who had COVID-19. CDR3 DNA sequence: TGCGCCAGCAGCTTGAACAGACAAGTCACCGGGGAGCTGTTTTTT. This sequence encodes CASSLNRQVTGELFF. Full variable domain (rest looked up from reference TRBV5-1 and TRBJ2-2): KAGVTQTPRYLIKTRGQQVTLSCSPISGHRSVSWYQQTPGQGLQFLFEYFSETQRNKGNFPGRFSGRQFSNSRSEMNVSTLELGDSALYLCASSLNRQVTGELFFGEGSRLTVL.